This record covers a single TCR beta chain. Relapse was seen in all patients after autologous stem cell transplantation, and brentuximab vedotin exposure was variable. This CDR3 comprises 14 residues. Per germline, CDR1 WSHSY and CDR2 SAAADI. V shed 2 bases and J 4 bases; nucleotides not matched to a gene: 4. This sample was taken from a study of PD-1 blockade in classical Hodgkin lymphoma. Data came from immunoSEQ multiplex PCR; TCRdb stores just in-frame clones and leaves some out. The profile shows about 90,000 clones, around 90% of them singletons. The chain carries TRBV10-2 and TRBJ2-7, with TRBD1 identical over 8 bases. This specimen consisted of peripheral blood mononuclear cells (PBMCs), obtained before the second cycle of nivolumab. The TCR was taken from a human donor with classical Hodgkin lymphoma. CDR3 sequence (DNA): TGCGCCAGCAGTGAGAGGACAGGGCGATACGAGCAGTACTTC. Protein sequence: CASSERTGRYEQYF.